This T cell receptor (beta chain) was sequenced for a study of shared clonotypes between healthy human individuals. Assay: immunoSEQ multiplex PCR; the TCRdb copy retains only in-frame clones and omits some. The table lists approximately 1,500,000 clones, around 98% of them singletons, with around 0.47% in the top ten. The length of the CDR3 is 15 residues. V dropped 2 bases and J dropped 2 bases, with 10 bases sitting between them. Germline assignment: CDR1 SGHTA and CDR2 FQGNSA. The chain employs TRBV7-2 and TRBJ2-1; D is possibly TRBD2 (6 bases). The sample was naive CD4+ T cells sorted from blood. As for subset: CD45RA+ positively selected. The clonotype comes from a man in his thirties or forties in good health. The CDR3 sequence is CASSLRRAAYNEQFF. Written as DNA, the CDR3 is TGTGCCAGCAGCTTAAGGAGGGCGGCCTACAATGAGCAGTTCTTC.